This T cell receptor (beta chain) was identified during a study of beta chain features in type 1 diabetes. Study findings and constraints: There was a moderate but significant shortening of TCRB CDR3s in all four CD4+ subsets of Type 1 diabetes patients.

Isolated RNA was reverse transcribed in full, so expressed TCRB transcripts were sequenced. Libraries were prepared by immunoSEQ multiplex PCR; TCRdb keeps only in-frame clonotypes and omits some of them. The table lists over 500,000 clones, less than 20% of them singletons, with 0.07% to 0.095% in the top ten. With respect to this clone: Antigen unknown.

This CDR3 is built from 18 residues. Trimming cost V 6 bases and J 5 bases; bases outside gene matches: 19. Per the germline V gene, CDR1 is MNHEY and CDR2 is SMNVEV (reference sequence). The receptor was isolated from a man between 18 and 29 years old in good health. The sample consisted of naive CD4+ T cells from blood. This chain links TRBV27 with TRBJ1-5, with 7 bases identical to TRBD1. CDR3 bases: TGTGCCAGCAGCACCCATGACGAGACAGGGCAGCCGCATCAGCCCCAGCATTTT. This translates into CASSTHDETGQPHQPQHF.